These T cell receptor beta chains were read from a single sample in a study of human T cells and chemical hapten exposure. MiXCR, run by TCRdb on the 5' RACE reads, gives a single entry per CDR3 protein. In the table there are some 78,000 distinct CDR3 sequences, roughly 8% of which are singletons. These receptors all stem from a male donor in good health. The CDR3 runs from the conserved cysteine through the conserved F or W. D genes are given only for firm matches. A row's size may be missing; if present it is once, few, many or a size class.

d_call | j_call | clone_size | v_call | cdr3_nt | cdr3_aa
- | TRBJ1-5 | few | TRBV21-1 | TGTGCCAGCAGCAAAGCTAGGGTGCGTCAGCCCCAGCATTTT | CASSKARVRQPQHF
TRBD1 | TRBJ2-7 | - | TRBV9 | TGTGCCAGCAGCGTAAGCCCAGGGGGCGACATATCCTACGAGCAGTACTTC | CASSVSPGGDISYEQYF
TRBD2 | TRBJ2-3 | few | TRBV7-6 | TGTGCCAGCAGCTTACTAGCGGTGGACGGGGATACGCAGTATTTT | CASSLLAVDGDTQYF
- | TRBJ1-6 | few | TRBV6-2/TRBV6-3 | TGTGCCAGCAGTTACCTCTCGGGAGTCCAGGATTCACCCCTCCACTTT | CASSYLSGVQDSPLHF
- | TRBJ1-5 | - | TRBV12-3/TRBV12-4 | TGTGCCAGCAGTTTGGGGGGGGTAGGCAATCAGCCCCAGCATTTT | CASSLGGVGNQPQHF
- | TRBJ1-5 | few | TRBV6-6 | TGTGCCAGCAGCCACGACCCGACAGGAGGGCAGCCCCAGCATTTT | CASSHDPTGGQPQHF
- | TRBJ1-1 | - | TRBV29-1 | TGCAGCGTTTTCCTCCGAAACACTGAAGCTTTCTTT | CSVFLRNTEAFF
TRBD1 | TRBJ2-1 | many | TRBV9 | TGTGCCAGCAGCGTTTCCGGGACAGGGGGGTACAATGAGCAGTTCTTC | CASSVSGTGGYNEQFF
TRBD1 | TRBJ2-7 | many | TRBV11-2 | TGTGCCAGCAGCTCCTCCGGGACAGGGAGTTACGAGCAGTACTTC | CASSSSGTGSYEQYF
- | TRBJ1-1 | many | TRBV30 | TGTGCCTGGGGATACGGTAGACAAGCTTTCTTT | CAWGYGRQAFF
- | TRBJ2-6 | - | TRBV30 | TGTGCCTGGCAGGGACCTGCTGGGGCCAACGTCCTGACTTTC | CAWQGPAGANVLTF
- | TRBJ2-2 | many | TRBV15 | TGTGCCACCAGCAGTGGACGGGCAAACCCCGGGGAGCTGTTTTTT | CATSSGRANPGELFF
- | TRBJ2-2 | few | TRBV18 | TGTGTCAGCTCACCGCTTACAGGGAAGTCGGGGACCGGGGAGCTGTTTTTT | CVSSPLTGKSGTGELFF
TRBD2 | TRBJ2-7 | few | TRBV5-4 | TGTGCCAGCAGCTTGGTGGACTTTAGCGGGAGCTGGTACGAGCAGTACTTC | CASSLVDFSGSWYEQYF
- | TRBJ1-5 | - | TRBV2 | TGTGCCAGCAGCACAATTGGGGGACCCACGGGGGGTCAGCCCCAGCATTTT | CASSTIGGPTGGQPQHF
- | TRBJ2-1 | many | TRBV2 | TGTGCCAGCAGTGACGGACACCCAGCTAATGAGCAGTTCTTC | CASSDGHPANEQFF
- | TRBJ1-1 | - | TRBV6-5 | TGTGCCAGCAGTTACTCCAAGCGGGGACCGGGAGGCTACACTGAAGCTTTCTTT | CASSYSKRGPGGYTEAFF
TRBD1 | TRBJ2-7 | few | TRBV4-3 | TGCGCCAGCAGCCAGAACAGGGGAAGCTCCTACGAGCAGTACTTC | CASSQNRGSSYEQYF
- | TRBJ1-5 | many | TRBV27 | TGTGCCAGCAGTCCACGTCGGGGAGTTGGTAATCAGCCCCAGCATTTT | CASSPRRGVGNQPQHF
TRBD1 | TRBJ1-2 | - | TRBV5-1 | TGCGCCAGCAGCTGGGGGACAGGGTCAGTTCGAGGCTACACCTTC | CASSWGTGSVRGYTF
TRBD1 | TRBJ1-4 | - | TRBV4-3 | TGCGCCAGCAGCCAAGGACAGGGTGCTGAAAAACTGTTTTTT | CASSQGQGAEKLFF
TRBD2 | TRBJ2-1 | many | TRBV6-5 | TGTGCCAGCAGTTCCATCACTAGCGGGGGGGCCAATGAGCAGTTCTTC | CASSSITSGGANEQFF
- | TRBJ2-4 | many | TRBV18 | TGTGCCAGCTCACCCTCGCAGGAGGCCAAAAACATTCAGTACTTC | CASSPSQEAKNIQYF
- | TRBJ2-4 | few | TRBV7-2 | TGTGCCAGCAGCTCGGGGGCGGCAGGAAACATTCAGTACTTC | CASSSGAAGNIQYF
- | TRBJ2-1 | many | TRBV3-1 | TGTGCCAGCAGCCAAGTTCATGCTTTGGGGCAGTTCTTC | CASSQVHALGQFF
TRBD2 | TRBJ2-5 | many | TRBV7-2 | TGTGCCAGCAGCTTAACGCTAGCGGGGGCCCGAGAGACCCAGTACTTC | CASSLTLAGARETQYF
TRBD1 | TRBJ1-1 | - | TRBV3-1 | TGTGCCAGCAGCGCCGAGACAGGGGGCTGGTACACTGAAGCTTTCTTT | CASSAETGGWYTEAFF
- | TRBJ2-7 | - | TRBV10-3 | TGTGCCATCAGTAGTATAGCGGCCTACGAGCAGTACTTC | CAISSIAAYEQYF
- | TRBJ2-7 | many | TRBV10-3 | TGTGCCATCAGTGGTTCGGAGGACGAGCAGTACTTC | CAISGSEDEQYF
TRBD1 | TRBJ2-7 | many | TRBV7-2 | TGTGCCAGCAGCTTTAAGGGGGACAGGAGCTCCTACGAGCAGTACTTC | CASSFKGDRSSYEQYF
TRBD1 | TRBJ1-6 | few | TRBV27 | TGTGCCAGCATCCAATGGGGGAGGGACAGGGATCTTGATTCACCCCTCCACTTT | CASIQWGRDRDLDSPLHF